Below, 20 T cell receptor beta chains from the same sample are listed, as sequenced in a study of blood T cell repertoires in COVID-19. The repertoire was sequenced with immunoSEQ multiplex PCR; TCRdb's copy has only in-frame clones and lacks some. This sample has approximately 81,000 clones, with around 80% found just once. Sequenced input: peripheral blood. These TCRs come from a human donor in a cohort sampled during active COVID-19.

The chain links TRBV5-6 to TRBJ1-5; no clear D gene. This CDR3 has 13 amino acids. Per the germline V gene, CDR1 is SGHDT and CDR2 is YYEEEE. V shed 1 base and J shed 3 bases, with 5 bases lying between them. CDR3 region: CASSLSPNQPQHF. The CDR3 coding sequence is TGTGCCAGCAGCTTGAGCCCCAATCAGCCCCAGCATTTT.

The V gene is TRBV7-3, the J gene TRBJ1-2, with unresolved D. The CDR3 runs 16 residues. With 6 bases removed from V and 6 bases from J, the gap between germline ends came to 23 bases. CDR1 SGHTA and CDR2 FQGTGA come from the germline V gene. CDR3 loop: CASSPKRTVGVDGYTF. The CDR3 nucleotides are TGTGCCAGCAGTCCTAAAAGGACCGTCGGGGTCGATGGCTACACCTTC.

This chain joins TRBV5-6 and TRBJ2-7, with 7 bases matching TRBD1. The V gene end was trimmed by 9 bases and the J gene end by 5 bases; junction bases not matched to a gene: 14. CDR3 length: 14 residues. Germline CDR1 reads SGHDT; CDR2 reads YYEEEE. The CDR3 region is CATKSGTDPNEQYF. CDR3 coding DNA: TGTGCCACCAAGTCCGGGACAGATCCCAACGAGCAGTACTTC. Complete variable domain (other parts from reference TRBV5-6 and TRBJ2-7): DAGVTQSPTHLIKTRGQQVTLRCSPKSGHDTVSWYQQALGQGPQFIFQYYEEEERQRGNFPDRFSGHQFPNYSSELNVNALLLGDSALYLCATKSGTDPNEQYFGPGTRLTVT.

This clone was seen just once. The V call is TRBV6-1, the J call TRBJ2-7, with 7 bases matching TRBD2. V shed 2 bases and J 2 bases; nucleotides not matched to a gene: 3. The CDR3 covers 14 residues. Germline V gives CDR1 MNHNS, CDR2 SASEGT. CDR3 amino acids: CASSEPSGAYEQYF. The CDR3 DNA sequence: TGTGCCAGCAGTGAACCGAGCGGGGCCTACGAGCAGTACTTC.

CDR3 in amino acids: CASSQQTSTDTQYF. The CDR3, as DNA: TGTGCCAGCTCACAACAAACAAGCACAGATACGCAGTATTTT. The chain couples TRBV18 to TRBJ2-3; no clear D. Trimming removed 4 bases from V and 0 bases from J, with 8 bases in between. The CDR3 consists of 14 residues. Per the germline V gene, CDR1 is KGHSH and CDR2 is LQKENI.

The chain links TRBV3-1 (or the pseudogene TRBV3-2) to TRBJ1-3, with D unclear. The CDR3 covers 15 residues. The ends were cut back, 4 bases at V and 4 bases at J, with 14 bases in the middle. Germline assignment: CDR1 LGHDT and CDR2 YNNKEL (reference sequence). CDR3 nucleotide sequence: TGTGCCAGCAGCCGTGGGGTCTCGGGAGGAAACACCATATATTTT. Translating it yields CASSRGVSGGNTIYF.

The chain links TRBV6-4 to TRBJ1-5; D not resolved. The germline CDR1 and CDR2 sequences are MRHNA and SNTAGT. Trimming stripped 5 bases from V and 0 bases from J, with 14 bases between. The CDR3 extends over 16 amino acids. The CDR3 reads CASSPPRAHSNQPQHF. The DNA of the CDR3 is TGTGCCAGCAGTCCCCCGCGGGCTCATAGCAATCAGCCCCAGCATTTT.

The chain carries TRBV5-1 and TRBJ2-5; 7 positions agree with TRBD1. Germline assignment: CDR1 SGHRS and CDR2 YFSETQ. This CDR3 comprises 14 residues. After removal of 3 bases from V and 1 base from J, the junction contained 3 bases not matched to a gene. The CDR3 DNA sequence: TGCGCCAGCAGCTCGGGACAGCCCCAAGAGACCCAGTACTTC. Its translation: CASSSGQPQETQYF.

CDR3 residues: CASSQVTENTEAFF. The CDR3 region has the DNA TGTGCCAGCAGCCAAGTGACTGAGAACACTGAAGCTTTCTTT. The rearrangement uses TRBV7-9 and TRBJ1-1; D gene unclear. V shed 5 bases and J shed 1 base, with 11 bases lying between them. Germline-derived CDR1 and CDR2 are SEHNR and FQNEAQ (reference sequence). This CDR3 is 14 amino acids long.

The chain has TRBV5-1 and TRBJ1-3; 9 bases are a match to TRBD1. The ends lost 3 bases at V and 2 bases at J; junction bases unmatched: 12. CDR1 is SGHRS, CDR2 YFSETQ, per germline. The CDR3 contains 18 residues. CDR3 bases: TGCGCCAGCAGCTACACCTGGGGGCGGACAGGGGCTGGAAACACCATATATTTT. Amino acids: CASSYTWGRTGAGNTIYF.

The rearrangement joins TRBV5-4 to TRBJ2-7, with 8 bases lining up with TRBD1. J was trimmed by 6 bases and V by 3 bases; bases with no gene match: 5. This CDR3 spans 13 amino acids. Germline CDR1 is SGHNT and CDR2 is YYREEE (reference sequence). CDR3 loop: CASSSGTGLEQYF. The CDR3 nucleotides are TGTGCCAGCAGCTCCGGGACAGGACTCGAGCAGTACTTC.

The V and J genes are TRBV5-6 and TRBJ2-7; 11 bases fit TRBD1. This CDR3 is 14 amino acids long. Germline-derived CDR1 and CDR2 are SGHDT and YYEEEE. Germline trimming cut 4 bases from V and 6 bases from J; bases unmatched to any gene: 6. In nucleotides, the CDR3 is TGTGCCAGCAGCCAGGACAGGGGGCATGGCGAGCAGTACTTC. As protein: CASSQDRGHGEQYF.

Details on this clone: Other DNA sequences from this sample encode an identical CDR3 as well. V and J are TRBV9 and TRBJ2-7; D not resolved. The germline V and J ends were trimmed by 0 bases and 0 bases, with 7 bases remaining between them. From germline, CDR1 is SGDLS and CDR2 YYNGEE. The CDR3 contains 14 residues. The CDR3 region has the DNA TGTGCCAGCAGCGTAGGTAGAGACTCCTACGAGCAGTACTTC. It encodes CASSVGRDSYEQYF.

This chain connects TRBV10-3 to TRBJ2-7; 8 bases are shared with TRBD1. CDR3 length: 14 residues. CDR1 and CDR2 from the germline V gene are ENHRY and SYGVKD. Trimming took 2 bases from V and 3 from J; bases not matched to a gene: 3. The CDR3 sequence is CAISEQTGGYEQYF. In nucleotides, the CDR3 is TGTGCCATCAGTGAGCAAACAGGGGGCTACGAGCAGTACTTC.

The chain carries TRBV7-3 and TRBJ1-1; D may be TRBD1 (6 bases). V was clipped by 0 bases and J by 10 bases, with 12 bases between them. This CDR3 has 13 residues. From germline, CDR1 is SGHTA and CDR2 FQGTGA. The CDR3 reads CASSLTGGLVAFF. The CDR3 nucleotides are TGTGCCAGCAGCTTAACCGGGGGGCTGGTAGCTTTCTTT.

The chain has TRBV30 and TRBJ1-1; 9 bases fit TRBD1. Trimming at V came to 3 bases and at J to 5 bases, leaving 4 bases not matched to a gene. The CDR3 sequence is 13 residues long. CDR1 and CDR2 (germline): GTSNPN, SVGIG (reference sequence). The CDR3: CAWRDRGETEAFF. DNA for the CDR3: TGTGCCTGGAGGGACAGGGGAGAAACTGAAGCTTTCTTT.

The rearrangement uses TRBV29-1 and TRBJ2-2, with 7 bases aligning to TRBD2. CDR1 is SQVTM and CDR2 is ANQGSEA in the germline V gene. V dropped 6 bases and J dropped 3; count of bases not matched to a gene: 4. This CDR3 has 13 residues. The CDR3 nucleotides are TGCAGCGTAAGCGGGGAGCACACCGGGGAGCTGTTTTTT. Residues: CSVSGEHTGELFF.

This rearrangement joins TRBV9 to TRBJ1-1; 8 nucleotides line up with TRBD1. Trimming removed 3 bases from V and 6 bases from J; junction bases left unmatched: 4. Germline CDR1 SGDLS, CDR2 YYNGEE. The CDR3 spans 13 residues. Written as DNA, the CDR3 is TGTGCCAGCAGCGGAAGACAGGGGCCTGAAGCTTTCTTT. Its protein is CASSGRQGPEAFF. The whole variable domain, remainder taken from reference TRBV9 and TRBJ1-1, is DSGVTQTPKHLITATGQRVTLRCSPRSGDLSVYWYQQSLDQGLQFLIQYYNGEERAKGNILERFSAQQFPDLHSELNLSSLELGDSALYFCASSGRQGPEAFFGQGTRLTVV.

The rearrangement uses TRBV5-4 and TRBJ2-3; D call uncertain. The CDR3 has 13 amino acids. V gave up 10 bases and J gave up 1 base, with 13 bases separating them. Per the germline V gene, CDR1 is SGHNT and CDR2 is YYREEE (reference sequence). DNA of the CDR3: TGTGCCCAGCAAAGGAGTGGCACAGATACGCAGTATTTT. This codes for CAQQRSGTDTQYF.

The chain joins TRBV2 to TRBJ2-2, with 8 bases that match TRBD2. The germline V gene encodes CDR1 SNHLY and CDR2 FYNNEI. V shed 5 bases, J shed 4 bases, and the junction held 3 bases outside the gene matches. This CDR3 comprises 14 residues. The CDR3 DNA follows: TGTGCCAGCAGTCTACTAGCGGTCACCGGGGAGCTGTTTTTT. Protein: CASSLLAVTGELFF.